The 3 T cell receptor beta chains listed next were all sequenced from one sample in a study of blood T cell repertoires in COVID-19. Clones were sequenced by immunoSEQ multiplex PCR, and TCRdb holds only the in-frame ones, with some missing. The table records a few hundred thousand clones, around 82% of them present only once. Source material: peripheral blood. These TCRs come from a human donor with COVID-19, enrolled during active disease. The donor label of this sample is uncertain.

The chain is built from TRBV6-5 and TRBJ1-1; unclear D gene. CDR1 and CDR2 (germline): MNHEY, SVGAGI. CDR3 size: 15 residues. The V end lost 5 bases, the J end lost 0 bases, and 13 bases lay between the germline ends. For the CDR3, the DNA is TGTGCCAGCAGTCGGGGAGGCAACTTGAACACTGAAGCTTTCTTT. Residues: CASSRGGNLNTEAFF.

Ten or more counts support this clone. The chain links TRBV20-1 to TRBJ1-6; 7 bases are shared with TRBD1. Germline loops: CDR1 DFQATT, CDR2 SNEGSKA (reference sequence). Trimming at V came to 3 bases and at J to 8 bases, leaving 7 bases not matched to a gene. The CDR3 consists of 14 residues. As DNA, the CDR3 is TGCAGTGCTAGTAGGACAGGTCCGGATTCACCCCTCCACTTT. Its protein product is CSASRTGPDSPLHF.

This clone was found once. This rearrangement joins TRBV9 to TRBJ2-2, with 8 positions matching TRBD2. This CDR3 has 16 amino acids. CDR1 is SGDLS, CDR2 YYNGEE, per germline. V dropped 1 base and J dropped 2; count of bases not matched to a gene: 4. CDR3 DNA sequence: TGTGCCAGCAGCGTAAGAGCGGGAGTCAACACCGGGGAGCTGTTTTTT. It is translated as CASSVRAGVNTGELFF.